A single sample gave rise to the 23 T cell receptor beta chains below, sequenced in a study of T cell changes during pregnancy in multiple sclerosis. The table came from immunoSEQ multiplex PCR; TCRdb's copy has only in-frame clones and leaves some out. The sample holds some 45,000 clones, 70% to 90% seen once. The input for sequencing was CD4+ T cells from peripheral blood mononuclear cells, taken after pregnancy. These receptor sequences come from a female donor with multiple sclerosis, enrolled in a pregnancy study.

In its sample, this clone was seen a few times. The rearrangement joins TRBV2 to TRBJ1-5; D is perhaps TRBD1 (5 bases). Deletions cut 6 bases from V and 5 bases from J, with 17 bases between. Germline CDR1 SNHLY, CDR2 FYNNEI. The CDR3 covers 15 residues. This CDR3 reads CASSYTGFEDQPQHF. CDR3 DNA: TGTGCCAGCAGCTACACAGGATTCGAAGATCAGCCCCAGCATTTT. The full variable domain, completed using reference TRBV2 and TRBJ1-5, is EPEVTQTPSHQVTQMGQEVILRCVPISNHLYFYWYRQILGQKVEFLVSFYNNEISEKSEIFDDQFSVERPDGSNFTLKIRSTKLEDSAMYFCASSYTGFEDQPQHFGDGTRLSIL.

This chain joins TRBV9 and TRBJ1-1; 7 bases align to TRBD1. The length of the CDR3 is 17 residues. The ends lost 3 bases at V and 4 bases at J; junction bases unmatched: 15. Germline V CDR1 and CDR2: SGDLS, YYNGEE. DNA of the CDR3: TGTGCCAGCAGCGCTCCATATATAAGACAGGGCTGCACTGAAGCTTTCTTT. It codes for CASSAPYIRQGCTEAFF.

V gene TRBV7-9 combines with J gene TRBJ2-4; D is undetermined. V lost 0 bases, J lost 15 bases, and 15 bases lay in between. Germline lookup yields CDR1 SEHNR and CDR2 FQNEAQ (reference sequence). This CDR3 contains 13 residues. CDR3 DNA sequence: TGTGCCAGCAGCTTAGCGCCAGCCCCAGGCCTGTACTTC. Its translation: CASSLAPAPGLYF. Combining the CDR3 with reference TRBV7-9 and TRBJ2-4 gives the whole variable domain DTGVSQNPRHKITKRGQNVTFRCDPISEHNRLYWYRQTLGQGPEFLTYFQNEAQLEKSRLLSDRFSAERPKGSFSTLEIQRTEQGDSAMYLCASSLAPAPGLYFGAGTRLSVL.

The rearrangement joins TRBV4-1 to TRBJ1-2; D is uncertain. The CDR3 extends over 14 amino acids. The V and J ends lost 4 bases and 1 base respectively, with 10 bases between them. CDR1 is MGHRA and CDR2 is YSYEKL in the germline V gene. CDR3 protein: CASSRSGYNYGYTF. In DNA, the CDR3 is TGCGCCAGCAGCCGTTCAGGCTATAACTATGGCTACACCTTC.

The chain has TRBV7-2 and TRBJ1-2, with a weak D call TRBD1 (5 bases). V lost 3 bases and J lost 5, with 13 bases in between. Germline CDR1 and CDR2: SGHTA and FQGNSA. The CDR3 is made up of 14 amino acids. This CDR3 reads CASSFTGRGYGYTF. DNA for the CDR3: TGTGCCAGCAGCTTTACGGGGAGGGGTTATGGCTACACCTTC.

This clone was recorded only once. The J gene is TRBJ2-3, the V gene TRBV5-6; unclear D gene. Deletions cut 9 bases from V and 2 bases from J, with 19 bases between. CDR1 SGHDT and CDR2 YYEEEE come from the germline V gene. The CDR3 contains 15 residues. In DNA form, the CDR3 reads TGTGCCACCGCGAGTTTGGTGGAGTTCACAGATACGCAGTATTTT. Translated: CATASLVEFTDTQYF.

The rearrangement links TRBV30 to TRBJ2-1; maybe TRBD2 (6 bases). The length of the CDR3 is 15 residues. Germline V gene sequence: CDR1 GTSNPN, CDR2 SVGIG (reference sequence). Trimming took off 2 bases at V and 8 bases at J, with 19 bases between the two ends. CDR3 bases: TGTGCCTGGAGTTTAGGAGGGACCCTCAAGGATGAGCAGTTCTTC. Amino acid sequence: CAWSLGGTLKDEQFF.

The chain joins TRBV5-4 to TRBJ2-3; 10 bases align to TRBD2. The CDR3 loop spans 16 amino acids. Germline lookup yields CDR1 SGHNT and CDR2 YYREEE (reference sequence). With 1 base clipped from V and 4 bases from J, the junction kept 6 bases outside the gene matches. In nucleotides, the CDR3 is TGTGCCAGCAGCTTGCCCCCTAGCGGGGGCCCAGATACGCAGTATTTT. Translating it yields CASSLPPSGGPDTQYF.

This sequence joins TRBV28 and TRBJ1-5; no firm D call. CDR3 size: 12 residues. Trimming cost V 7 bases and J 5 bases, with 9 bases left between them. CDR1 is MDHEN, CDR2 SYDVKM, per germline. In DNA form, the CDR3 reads TGTGCCAGCACCCACTCGGATCAGCCCCAGCATTTT. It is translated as CASTHSDQPQHF. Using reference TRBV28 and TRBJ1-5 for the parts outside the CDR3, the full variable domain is DVKVTQSSRYLVKRTGEKVFLECVQDMDHENMFWYRQDPGLGLRLIYFSYDVKMKEKGDIPEGYSVSREKKERFSLILESASTNQTSMYLCASTHSDQPQHFGDGTRLSIL.

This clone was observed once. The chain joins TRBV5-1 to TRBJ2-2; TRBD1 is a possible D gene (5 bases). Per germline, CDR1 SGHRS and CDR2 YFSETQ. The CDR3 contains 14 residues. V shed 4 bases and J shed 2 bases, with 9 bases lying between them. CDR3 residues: CASSTQGNTGELFF. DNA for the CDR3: TGCGCCAGCAGCACCCAGGGAAACACCGGGGAGCTGTTTTTT.

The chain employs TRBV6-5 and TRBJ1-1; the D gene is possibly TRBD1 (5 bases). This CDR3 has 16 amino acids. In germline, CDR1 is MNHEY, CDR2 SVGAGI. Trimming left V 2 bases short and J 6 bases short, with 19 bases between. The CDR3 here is CASSYGRGQVGSEAFF. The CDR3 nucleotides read TGTGCCAGCAGTTACGGGAGGGGCCAGGTGGGTTCTGAAGCTTTCTTT.

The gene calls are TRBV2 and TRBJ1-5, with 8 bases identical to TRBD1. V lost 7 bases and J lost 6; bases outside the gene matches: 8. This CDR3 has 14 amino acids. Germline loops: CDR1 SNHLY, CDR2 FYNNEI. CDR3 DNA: TGTGCCAGCACTATAGGACAGGGTGGTCAGCCCCAGCATTTT. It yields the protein CASTIGQGGQPQHF.

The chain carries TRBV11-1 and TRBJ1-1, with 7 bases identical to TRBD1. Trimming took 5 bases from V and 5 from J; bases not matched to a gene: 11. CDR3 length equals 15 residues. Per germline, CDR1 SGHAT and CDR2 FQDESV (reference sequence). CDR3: CASSRNRGAGTEAFF. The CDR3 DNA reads TGTGCCAGCAGCCGTAACAGGGGAGCAGGAACTGAAGCTTTCTTT.

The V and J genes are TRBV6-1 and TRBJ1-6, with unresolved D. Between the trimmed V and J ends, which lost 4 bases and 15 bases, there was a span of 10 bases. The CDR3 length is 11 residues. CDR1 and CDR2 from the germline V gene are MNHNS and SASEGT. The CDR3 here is CASSAGLLLHF. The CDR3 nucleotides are TGTGCCAGCAGTGCCGGACTTCTCCTCCACTTT.

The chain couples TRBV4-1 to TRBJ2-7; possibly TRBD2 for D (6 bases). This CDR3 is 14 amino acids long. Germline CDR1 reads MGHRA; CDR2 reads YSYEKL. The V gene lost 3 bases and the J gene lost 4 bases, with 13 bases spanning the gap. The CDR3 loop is CASSQGGGRYEQYF. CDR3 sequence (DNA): TGCGCCAGCAGCCAGGGAGGAGGCCGATACGAGCAGTACTTC.

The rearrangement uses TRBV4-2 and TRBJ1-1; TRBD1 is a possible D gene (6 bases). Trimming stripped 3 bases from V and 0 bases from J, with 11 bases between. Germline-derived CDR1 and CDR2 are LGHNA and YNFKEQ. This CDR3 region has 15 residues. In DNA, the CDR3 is TGTGCCAGCAGCCAGAGAGACAGGATGAACACTGAAGCTTTCTTT. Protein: CASSQRDRMNTEAFF.

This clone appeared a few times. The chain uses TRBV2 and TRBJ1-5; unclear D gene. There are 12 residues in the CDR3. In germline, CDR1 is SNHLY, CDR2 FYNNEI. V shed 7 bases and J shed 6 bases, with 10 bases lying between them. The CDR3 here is CASTGSGQPQHF. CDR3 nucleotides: TGTGCCAGCACCGGGTCCGGTCAGCCCCAGCATTTT.

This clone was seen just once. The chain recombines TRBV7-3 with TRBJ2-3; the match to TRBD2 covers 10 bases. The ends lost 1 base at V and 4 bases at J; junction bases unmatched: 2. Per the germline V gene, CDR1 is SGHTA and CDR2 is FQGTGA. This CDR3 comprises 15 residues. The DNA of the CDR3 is TGTGCCAGCAGCTTAATAGCGGGGGGATCAGATACGCAGTATTTT. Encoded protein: CASSLIAGGSDTQYF.

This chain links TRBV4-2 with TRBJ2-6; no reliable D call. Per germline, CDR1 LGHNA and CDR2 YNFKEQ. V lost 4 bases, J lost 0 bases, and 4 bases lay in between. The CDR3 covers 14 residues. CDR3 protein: CASSPYSGANVLTF. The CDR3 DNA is TGTGCCAGCAGCCCTTACTCTGGGGCCAACGTCCTGACTTTC.

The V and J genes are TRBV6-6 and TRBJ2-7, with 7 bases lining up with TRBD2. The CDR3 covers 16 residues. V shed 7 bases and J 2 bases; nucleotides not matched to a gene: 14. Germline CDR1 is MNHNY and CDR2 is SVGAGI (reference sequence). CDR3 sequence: CASTSKRDFETYEQYF. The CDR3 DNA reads TGTGCCAGCACTTCTAAGCGGGATTTTGAGACCTACGAGCAGTACTTC.

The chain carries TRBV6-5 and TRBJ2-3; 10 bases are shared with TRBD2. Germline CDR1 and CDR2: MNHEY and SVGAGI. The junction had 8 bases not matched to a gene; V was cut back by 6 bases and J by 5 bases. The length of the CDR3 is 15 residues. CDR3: CASRERGGEGDTQYF. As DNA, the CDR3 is TGTGCCAGCAGGGAGCGGGGGGGCGAGGGAGATACGCAGTATTTT.

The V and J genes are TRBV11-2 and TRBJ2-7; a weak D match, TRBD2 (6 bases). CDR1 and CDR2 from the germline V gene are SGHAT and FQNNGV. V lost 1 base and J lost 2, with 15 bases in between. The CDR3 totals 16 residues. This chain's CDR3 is CASSLGRRGPPYEQYF. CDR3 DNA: TGTGCCAGCAGCTTAGGCAGGCGGGGACCACCCTACGAGCAGTACTTC.

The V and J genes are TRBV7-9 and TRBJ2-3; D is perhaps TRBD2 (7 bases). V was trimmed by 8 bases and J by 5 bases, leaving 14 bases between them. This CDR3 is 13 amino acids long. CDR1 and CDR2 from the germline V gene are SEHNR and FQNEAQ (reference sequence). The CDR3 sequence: CASWGGRGDTQYF. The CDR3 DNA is TGTGCCAGCTGGGGGGGCCGGGGAGATACGCAGTATTTT.